This paragraph reports one TCR beta chain. Its antigen is as yet unknown. Each sorted subset replicate got 200 ng genomic DNA, 25,000 to 35,000 genomes. In the original analysis: Because ImmunoSEQ provided only junction sequences with no quality scores, the filtering differed. Clones were read by immunoSEQ multiplex PCR, and TCRdb kept only the in-frame ones, dropping some. For V, J and clone size, that table is used; D and trimming come from the DNA. The repertoire has 1,400,000 or so clones, approximately 98.5% of them found once; the top ten carry under 0.45%. V was pared by 2 bases and J by 4 bases, with 5 bases of the junction left unmatched. The V gene's germline CDR1 is SGDLS and CDR2 YYNGEE. This CDR3 region has 15 residues. The data are from a study of shared clonotypes between healthy human individuals. Study observations and caveats: Sequencing of the sorted subsets was shown by rarefaction to be incomplete despite large depth.

The sequence derives from a young man in good health. The sample taken for sequencing was naive CD4+ T cells sorted from blood. Subset reported: CD45RA+ positively selected. The genes are TRBV9 and TRBJ2-2; TRBD2 agrees at 7 bases. The CDR3 loop is CASSVLAESTGELFF. In DNA, the CDR3 is TGTGCCAGCAGCGTTCTAGCGGAAAGCACCGGGGAGCTGTTTTTT.